Listed below are T cell receptor beta chains from one sample, sequenced in a study of spatial heterogeneity in lung cancer. One entry per CDR3 protein results from TCRdb running MiXCR on the 5' RACE reads. The data contain 40,000 or so distinct CDR3 sequences, about 10% of them singletons. This material consisted of PBMCs, taken at follow-up. Receptors originate from a female donor with early-stage non-small cell lung cancer. The CDR3 runs from the conserved cysteine through the conserved F or W. A D gene is named only where the DNA matches it firmly. Rows may omit the clone size; those that give it use once, few, many or a size class.

CDR3 length: 13
J gene: TRBJ1-1
clone size: few
V gene: TRBV5-1
D gene: .
CDR3 DNA: TGCGCCAGCAGCTTAGGTAGGGACACTGAAGCTTTCTTT
CDR3 protein: CASSLGRDTEAFF

CDR3 length: 17
J gene: TRBJ2-1
clone size: few
V gene: TRBV4-2
D gene: TRBD2
CDR3 DNA: TGTGCCAGCAGCCAAGAGAGGTTAGCGGGACGCGACAATGAGCAGTTCTTC
CDR3 protein: CASSQERLAGRDNEQFF

CDR3 length: 12
J gene: TRBJ1-2
clone size: few
V gene: TRBV29-1
D gene: .
CDR3 DNA: TGCAGTGGAAACAGGGACAACTATGGCTACACCTTC
CDR3 protein: CSGNRDNYGYTF

CDR3 length: 14
J gene: TRBJ2-6
clone size: .
V gene: TRBV19
D gene: .
CDR3 DNA: TGTGCCAGTACCGAGGGTTCTGGGGCCAACGTCCTGACTTTC
CDR3 protein: CASTEGSGANVLTF

CDR3 length: 13
J gene: TRBJ1-2
clone size: few
V gene: TRBV2
D gene: .
CDR3 DNA: TGTGCTGCGGAGGATGTTGTTAGCTATGGCTACACCTTC
CDR3 protein: CAAEDVVSYGYTF

CDR3 length: 16
J gene: TRBJ2-2
clone size: few
V gene: TRBV3-1
D gene: .
CDR3 DNA: TGTGCCAGCAGCCAAGCGCGGCGAGGGGTCGGCGGGGAGCTGTTTTTT
CDR3 protein: CASSQARRGVGGELFF

CDR3 length: 16
J gene: TRBJ1-1
clone size: many
V gene: TRBV5-6
D gene: .
CDR3 DNA: TGTGCCAGCAGCTTGGCCGGACGCCCTGCGGACACTGAAGCTTTCTTT
CDR3 protein: CASSLAGRPADTEAFF

CDR3 length: 17
J gene: TRBJ1-6
clone size: many
V gene: TRBV4-1
D gene: TRBD1
CDR3 DNA: TGCGCCAGCAGCCTGCTGGTGGGACAGGATTATAATTCACCCCTCCACTTT
CDR3 protein: CASSLLVGQDYNSPLHF

CDR3 length: 15
J gene: TRBJ2-3
clone size: many
V gene: TRBV12-3/TRBV12-4
D gene: TRBD2
CDR3 DNA: TGTGCCAGCAGTTTAGGGCCAGCGGGGTCAGATACGCAGTATTTT
CDR3 protein: CASSLGPAGSDTQYF

CDR3 length: 13
J gene: TRBJ1-1
clone size: few
V gene: TRBV6-2/TRBV6-3
D gene: .
CDR3 DNA: TGTGCCAGCAGCCGTACACTGCCCACTGAAGCTTTCTTT
CDR3 protein: CASSRTLPTEAFF

CDR3 length: 15
J gene: TRBJ1-5
clone size: few
V gene: TRBV30
D gene: TRBD1
CDR3 DNA: TGTGCCTGGAGTAAGACAGGGGTTAGCAATCAGCCCCAGCATTTT
CDR3 protein: CAWSKTGVSNQPQHF

CDR3 length: 12
J gene: TRBJ1-3
clone size: many
V gene: TRBV29-1
D gene: .
CDR3 DNA: TGCAGCGGACGCGCAGGTGGAAACACCATATATTTT
CDR3 protein: CSGRAGGNTIYF

CDR3 length: 15
J gene: TRBJ2-4
clone size: many
V gene: TRBV5-1
D gene: .
CDR3 DNA: TGCGCCAGCAGCCGCCGCCAGGGAATGGAAAACATTCAGTACTTC
CDR3 protein: CASSRRQGMENIQYF

CDR3 length: 15
J gene: TRBJ2-3
clone size: .
V gene: TRBV10-3
D gene: TRBD2
CDR3 DNA: TGTGCCATCAGTGGAGTCGGGGGGGACACAGATACGCAGTATTTT
CDR3 protein: CAISGVGGDTDTQYF

CDR3 length: 14
J gene: TRBJ2-7
clone size: many
V gene: TRBV7-8
D gene: .
CDR3 DNA: TGTGCCAGCAGCCCCCTGACCGACGTTCTCGAGCAGTACTTC
CDR3 protein: CASSPLTDVLEQYF

CDR3 length: 14
J gene: TRBJ2-3
clone size: .
V gene: TRBV5-1
D gene: TRBD2
CDR3 DNA: TGCGCCAGCAGCTCCGGGACTAGCGGTTATACGCAGTATTTT
CDR3 protein: CASSSGTSGYTQYF

CDR3 length: 16
J gene: TRBJ2-7
clone size: medium-sized
V gene: TRBV12-3/TRBV12-4
D gene: TRBD1
CDR3 DNA: TGTGCCAGCAGTTTAGTCCGGGGACAGGGGTTTTACGAGCAGTACTTC
CDR3 protein: CASSLVRGQGFYEQYF

CDR3 length: 14
J gene: TRBJ2-7
clone size: many
V gene: TRBV28
D gene: TRBD1
CDR3 DNA: TGTGCCAGCAGTCCAGGGGGACCCTCCTACGAGCAGTACTTC
CDR3 protein: CASSPGGPSYEQYF

CDR3 length: 16
J gene: TRBJ2-7
clone size: .
V gene: TRBV28
D gene: .
CDR3 DNA: TGTGCCAGCGGGCGAGGTGACGGGGGAAAGGAATACGAGCAGTACTTC
CDR3 protein: CASGRGDGGKEYEQYF

CDR3 length: 16
J gene: TRBJ1-6
clone size: many
V gene: TRBV28
D gene: TRBD1
CDR3 DNA: TGTGCCAGCAGTTCACTTAGGGGAGGGGGCAATTCACCCCTCCACTTT
CDR3 protein: CASSSLRGGGNSPLHF

CDR3 length: 15
J gene: TRBJ2-6
clone size: few
V gene: TRBV11-2
D gene: TRBD1
CDR3 DNA: TGTGCCAGCAGCTCAACAGGGGCTGGGGCCAACGTCCTGACTTTC
CDR3 protein: CASSSTGAGANVLTF

CDR3 length: 15
J gene: TRBJ2-2
clone size: few
V gene: TRBV5-1
D gene: .
CDR3 DNA: TGCGCCAGCAGCTTGGTGTTTGGGGGATCCGGGGAGCTGTTTTTT
CDR3 protein: CASSLVFGGSGELFF

CDR3 length: 17
J gene: TRBJ1-3
clone size: few
V gene: TRBV28
D gene: .
CDR3 DNA: TGTGCCAGCAGTTCGTCGGGGGGTACTTTTAGTGGAAACACCATATATTTT
CDR3 protein: CASSSSGGTFSGNTIYF

CDR3 length: 16
J gene: TRBJ2-2
clone size: few
V gene: TRBV11-3
D gene: .
CDR3 DNA: TGTGCCAGCAGCCCCGTGAGGGGACCGAACACCGGGGAGCTGTTTTTT
CDR3 protein: CASSPVRGPNTGELFF

CDR3 length: 14
J gene: TRBJ2-7
clone size: many
V gene: TRBV28
D gene: .
CDR3 DNA: TGTGCCAGCAGCTCAGCTGGGAACTCCTACGAGCAGTACTTC
CDR3 protein: CASSSAGNSYEQYF

CDR3 length: 15
J gene: TRBJ2-5
clone size: .
V gene: TRBV6-5
D gene: TRBD1
CDR3 DNA: TGTGCCAGCAGTCTCACATTTGGACAGGGAGAGACCCAGTACTTC
CDR3 protein: CASSLTFGQGETQYF

CDR3 length: 13
J gene: TRBJ2-3
clone size: few
V gene: TRBV5-6
D gene: .
CDR3 DNA: TGTGCCAGCAGCTTGGCGGCCATGGATACGCAGTATTTT
CDR3 protein: CASSLAAMDTQYF

CDR3 length: 16
J gene: TRBJ2-2
clone size: .
V gene: TRBV7-3
D gene: .
CDR3 DNA: TGTGCCAGCAGCTTAAATCCTCTCGCCGACACCGGGGAGCTGTTTTTT
CDR3 protein: CASSLNPLADTGELFF

CDR3 length: 13
J gene: TRBJ2-7
clone size: few
V gene: TRBV3-1
D gene: .
CDR3 DNA: TGTGCCAGCAGCCACGGGCCTTCCTACGAGCAGTACTTC
CDR3 protein: CASSHGPSYEQYF

CDR3 length: 15
J gene: TRBJ1-3
clone size: many
V gene: TRBV7-2
D gene: .
CDR3 DNA: TGTGCCAGCAGCTTAGCACAGGGTACGGGAAACACCATATATTTT
CDR3 protein: CASSLAQGTGNTIYF

CDR3 length: 13
J gene: TRBJ1-2
clone size: .
V gene: TRBV20-1
D gene: TRBD1
CDR3 DNA: TGCAGTGCTAGGGACAGGGGGACCTATGGCTACACCTTC
CDR3 protein: CSARDRGTYGYTF

CDR3 length: 14
J gene: TRBJ2-1
clone size: .
V gene: TRBV6-2/TRBV6-3
D gene: TRBD2
CDR3 DNA: TGTGCCAGCAGGGTAGCGGGGGTCCTCGGTGAGCAGTTCTTC
CDR3 protein: CASRVAGVLGEQFF

CDR3 length: 18
J gene: TRBJ2-2
clone size: few
V gene: TRBV20-1
D gene: TRBD2
CDR3 DNA: TGCAGTGCCCCCCGAGCCGATCTAGCGGGGGATGCGACCGGGGAGCTGTTTTTT
CDR3 protein: CSAPRADLAGDATGELFF

CDR3 length: 13
J gene: TRBJ1-1
clone size: .
V gene: TRBV7-7
D gene: .
CDR3 DNA: TGTGCCAGCAGCTCCAGGGTGAACACTGAAGCTTTCTTT
CDR3 protein: CASSSRVNTEAFF

CDR3 length: 15
J gene: TRBJ1-2
clone size: few
V gene: TRBV7-9
D gene: TRBD1
CDR3 DNA: TGTGCCAGCAGCTTAGCGGGGACAGAGCTCTATGGCTACACCTTC
CDR3 protein: CASSLAGTELYGYTF

CDR3 length: 15
J gene: TRBJ2-3
clone size: many
V gene: TRBV20-1
D gene: TRBD2
CDR3 DNA: TGCAGTGCTCCCCGGGCGGGGGTTAGCACAGATACGCAGTATTTT
CDR3 protein: CSAPRAGVSTDTQYF

CDR3 length: 13
J gene: TRBJ1-5
clone size: .
V gene: TRBV7-2
D gene: .
CDR3 DNA: TGTGCCAGCAGCTTCCAGGGGACGTCGCCCCAGCATTTT
CDR3 protein: CASSFQGTSPQHF

CDR3 length: 12
J gene: TRBJ2-2
clone size: few
V gene: TRBV7-9
D gene: .
CDR3 DNA: TGTGCCACCACGCTAGGGCCCGGGGAGCTGTTTTTT
CDR3 protein: CATTLGPGELFF

CDR3 length: 14
J gene: TRBJ1-1
clone size: many
V gene: TRBV6-1
D gene: TRBD1
CDR3 DNA: TGTGCCACCCTCAGACAGGGGGTCGTCACTGAAGCTTTCTTT
CDR3 protein: CATLRQGVVTEAFF

CDR3 length: 14
J gene: TRBJ2-5
clone size: many
V gene: TRBV7-2
D gene: TRBD1
CDR3 DNA: TGTGCCAGCAGCTCGAACAGGGGGAAAGAGACCCAGTACTTC
CDR3 protein: CASSSNRGKETQYF

CDR3 length: 14
J gene: TRBJ2-3
clone size: .
V gene: TRBV28
D gene: .
CDR3 DNA: TGTGCCAGCAAGGCCGGACAGCGCACAGATACGCAGTATTTT
CDR3 protein: CASKAGQRTDTQYF

CDR3 length: 12
J gene: TRBJ2-2
clone size: many
V gene: TRBV30
D gene: .
CDR3 DNA: TGTGCCTGGATGGGGGGACATGGGCTGCTGTTTTTT
CDR3 protein: CAWMGGHGLLFF

CDR3 length: 15
J gene: TRBJ2-5
clone size: few
V gene: TRBV29-1
D gene: .
CDR3 DNA: TGCAGCGTTTACTCAGAGGGGGGGTTTCTAGAGACCCAGTACTTC
CDR3 protein: CSVYSEGGFLETQYF

CDR3 length: 16
J gene: TRBJ2-1
clone size: many
V gene: TRBV3-1
D gene: .
CDR3 DNA: TGTGCCAGCAGCCAAGATCAGGGGGGCGCTTACAATGAGCAGTTCTTC
CDR3 protein: CASSQDQGGAYNEQFF

CDR3 length: 15
J gene: TRBJ2-7
clone size: few
V gene: TRBV6-1
D gene: TRBD2
CDR3 DNA: TGTGCCAGCAGAGGAGCGGGGGGGAGCTCCTACGAGCAGTACTTC
CDR3 protein: CASRGAGGSSYEQYF

CDR3 length: 11
J gene: TRBJ2-7
clone size: few
V gene: TRBV7-9
D gene: .
CDR3 DNA: TGTGCCAGCAGCGCAACGTACGAGCAGTACTTC
CDR3 protein: CASSATYEQYF

CDR3 length: 14
J gene: TRBJ2-7
clone size: .
V gene: TRBV5-1
D gene: TRBD2
CDR3 DNA: TGCGCCAGCAGCTTGGGCGGGGGGGCGAGCGAGCAGTACTTC
CDR3 protein: CASSLGGGASEQYF

CDR3 length: 14
J gene: TRBJ1-1
clone size: few
V gene: TRBV30
D gene: .
CDR3 DNA: TGTGCCTGGAGGGAAGGGGGGCTCAACACTGAAGCTTTCTTT
CDR3 protein: CAWREGGLNTEAFF

CDR3 length: 11
J gene: TRBJ2-3
clone size: few
V gene: TRBV29-1
D gene: .
CDR3 DNA: TGCAGCATCAGGATCACAGATACGCAGTATTTT
CDR3 protein: CSIRITDTQYF

CDR3 length: 15
J gene: TRBJ2-3
clone size: few
V gene: TRBV5-1
D gene: TRBD2
CDR3 DNA: TGCGCCAGCAGCCTTAGCGGGGAGAGCACAGATACGCAGTATTTT
CDR3 protein: CASSLSGESTDTQYF

CDR3 length: 14
J gene: TRBJ1-2
clone size: few
V gene: TRBV2
D gene: .
CDR3 DNA: TGTGCCACCCCGGCACAGGAAGCAAACTATGGCTACACCTTC
CDR3 protein: CATPAQEANYGYTF

CDR3 length: 14
J gene: TRBJ2-3
clone size: few
V gene: TRBV5-5
D gene: .
CDR3 DNA: TGTGCCAGCAGCGTACCTTCTGGCTCAGATACGCAGTATTTT
CDR3 protein: CASSVPSGSDTQYF

CDR3 length: 12
J gene: TRBJ2-1
clone size: many
V gene: TRBV28
D gene: .
CDR3 DNA: TGTGCCAGCAGTACCACGCACAATGAGCAGTTCTTC
CDR3 protein: CASSTTHNEQFF

CDR3 length: 13
J gene: TRBJ1-5
clone size: many
V gene: TRBV30
D gene: TRBD1
CDR3 DNA: TGTGCCTGCGACAGGGGGTTTGGTCAGCCCCAGCATTTT
CDR3 protein: CACDRGFGQPQHF

CDR3 length: 14
J gene: TRBJ2-7
clone size: .
V gene: TRBV7-2
D gene: TRBD1
CDR3 DNA: TGTGCCAGCAGCCCTAGACAGGGGGGGCACGAGCAGTACTTC
CDR3 protein: CASSPRQGGHEQYF

CDR3 length: 14
J gene: TRBJ2-7
clone size: many
V gene: TRBV5-4
D gene: TRBD1
CDR3 DNA: TGTGCCAGCAGCTTGGACCAGGGGGCTTTCGAGCAGTACTTC
CDR3 protein: CASSLDQGAFEQYF

CDR3 length: 12
J gene: TRBJ2-7
clone size: few
V gene: TRBV2
D gene: .
CDR3 DNA: TGTGCCAGCAAGATATCGGTGCGAGAGCAGTACTTC
CDR3 protein: CASKISVREQYF

CDR3 length: 13
J gene: TRBJ2-7
clone size: many
V gene: TRBV7-8
D gene: .
CDR3 DNA: TGTGCCAGCAGCTTAGTACCTGGCTACGAGCAGTACTTC
CDR3 protein: CASSLVPGYEQYF

CDR3 length: 15
J gene: TRBJ2-7
clone size: .
V gene: TRBV7-2
D gene: .
CDR3 DNA: TGTGCCAGCAGCTCTTTAGCCGTGTTCACCTACGAGCAGTACTTC
CDR3 protein: CASSSLAVFTYEQYF